This T cell receptor (beta chain) was documented in a study of cytomegalovirus exposure and HLA in healthy donors. Study results and limitations: Earlier analysis yielded a pattern in which most TCR beta V segments were productive about 87% or about 30% of the time. The study found most TCR sequences rare, yet found some public TCRs in many donors.

Points on this clone: Its antigen is not known.

Unrecorded immune exposure was likely among donors, who were nominally healthy when sampled. The CDR3 is 14 residues long. V dropped 3 bases and J dropped 2 bases, with 10 bases sitting between them. Germline V CDR1 and CDR2: SNHLY, FYNNEI. PCR employed 60 Vbeta and 13 Jbeta primers. Method: immunoSEQ multiplex PCR; TCRdb's copy keeps in-frame clones and lacks some. The sample has 85,000 to 100,000 clones, 60% to 65% seen once; the top ten hold roughly 2.5%. The chain carries TRBV2 and TRBJ1-1, with D possibly matching TRBD1 (6 bases). Sequenced sample: PBMCs. The receptor comes from a human donor in good health. As DNA, the CDR3 is TGTGCCAGCAGTGATAGGACAGTTAACACTGAAGCTTTCTTT. Protein sequence: CASSDRTVNTEAFF. Supplemented by reference TRBV2 and TRBJ1-1, the full variable domain reads EPEVTQTPSHQVTQMGQEVILRCVPISNHLYFYWYRQILGQKVEFLVSFYNNEISEKSEIFDDQFSVERPDGSNFTLKIRSTKLEDSAMYFCASSDRTVNTEAFFGQGTRLTVV.